The T cell receptor (beta chain) under discussion was sequenced for a study of blood T cell repertoires in COVID-19. Only in-frame clones appear in the TCRdb table, and some are missing; sequencing was by immunoSEQ multiplex PCR. This sample has about 49,000 clones, with approximately 80% found just once. The clonotype originates from a man between 65 and 85 years old with active or convalescent COVID-19. Sequenced sample: peripheral blood.

In DNA, the CDR3 is TGCGCCAGCAACCTCGGGAGCTACACAGATACGCAGTATTTT. It is translated as CASNLGSYTDTQYF. The chain has TRBV5-1 and TRBJ2-3; D is possibly TRBD2 (6 bases). The V gene's germline CDR1 is SGHRS and CDR2 YFSETQ. This CDR3 region has 14 residues. With 6 bases removed from V and 2 bases from J, the gap between germline ends came to 13 bases.